Sequencing of this T cell receptor beta chain was carried out in a study of T cell responses to AZD1222 COVID-19 vaccine. The length of the CDR3 is 16 residues. Note on this clone: Its matching antigen is unknown.

Sequencing used immunoSEQ multiplex PCR; TCRdb keeps in-frame clones, though not all of them. Of 110,000 to 150,000 clones in the sample, roughly 90% were seen once. Study results and limitations: Repertoire sampling was restricted to post-peak T cell response timepoints.

Sequencing was performed on peripheral blood, taken on day 0 of AZD1222 vaccination. This clonotype originated in an adult in good health. This chain uses TRBV1 with TRBJ2-4; the D call TRBD2 from the table was never checked on the DNA. TRBV1 is flagged as a pseudogene. CDR3 coding DNA: TGCACCAGCAGCCAAGATTCTCGGGAGGGCAAAAACATTCAGTACTTC. Translation gives CTSSQDSREGKNIQYF.